The 4 T cell receptor beta chains presented below share a single source sample, sequenced in a study of blood T cell repertoires in COVID-19. Clones were read by immunoSEQ multiplex PCR, and TCRdb kept only the in-frame ones, dropping some. This repertoire shows approximately 51,000 clones, about 87% found once; its top ten account for about 2%. Sequencing was carried out using peripheral blood. These receptors were obtained from a woman of 80 years or more with COVID-19, enrolled during active disease.

This clone is labeled medium-sized (0.01 to 0.1%). This chain connects TRBV5-4 to TRBJ2-7; 8 bases fit TRBD1. Germline CDR1 reads SGHNT; CDR2 reads YYREEE (reference sequence). This CDR3 has 17 residues. The trim removed 3 bases at V and 3 bases at J, leaving 14 bases unmatched. The CDR3 bases are TGTGCCAGCAGCTGGGGCCCGGTGCGACAGGGGAACTACGAGCAGTACTTC. As protein: CASSWGPVRQGNYEQYF.

The rearrangement uses TRBV5-5 and TRBJ1-6; possible D gene TRBD1, 5 bases. Looked up from germline, CDR1 is SGHKS and CDR2 is YYEKEE (reference sequence). CDR3 length: 16 amino acids. V was shortened by 0 bases and J by 5 bases, with 12 bases between the two germline ends. CDR3 residues: CASSLGAPGNNSPLHF. In nucleotides, the CDR3 is TGTGCCAGCAGCTTGGGGGCCCCAGGGAATAATTCACCCCTCCACTTT.

The CDR3 region has the DNA TGTGCCAGCAGGGGGGGGGCTAGCGGGAGTGAGCAGTACTTC. It is translated as CASRGGASGSEQYF. V and J are TRBV3-1 (or the pseudogene TRBV3-2) and TRBJ2-7, with TRBD2 identical over 10 bases. In germline, CDR1 is LGHDT, CDR2 YNNKEL (reference sequence). The CDR3 is 14 residues long. Germline trimming cut 6 bases from V and 7 bases from J; bases unmatched to any gene: 9.

V gene TRBV6-4 combines with J gene TRBJ2-1, with 9 bases fitting TRBD2. The CDR3 sequence is 19 residues long. Looked up from germline, CDR1 is MRHNA and CDR2 is SNTAGT. V lost 4 bases and J lost 1; bases outside the gene matches: 14. CDR3 bases: TGTGCCAGCAGTGTGGGAAAGAATAGCGGGAGAGCATCCTACAATGAGCAGTTCTTC. This translates into CASSVGKNSGRASYNEQFF.